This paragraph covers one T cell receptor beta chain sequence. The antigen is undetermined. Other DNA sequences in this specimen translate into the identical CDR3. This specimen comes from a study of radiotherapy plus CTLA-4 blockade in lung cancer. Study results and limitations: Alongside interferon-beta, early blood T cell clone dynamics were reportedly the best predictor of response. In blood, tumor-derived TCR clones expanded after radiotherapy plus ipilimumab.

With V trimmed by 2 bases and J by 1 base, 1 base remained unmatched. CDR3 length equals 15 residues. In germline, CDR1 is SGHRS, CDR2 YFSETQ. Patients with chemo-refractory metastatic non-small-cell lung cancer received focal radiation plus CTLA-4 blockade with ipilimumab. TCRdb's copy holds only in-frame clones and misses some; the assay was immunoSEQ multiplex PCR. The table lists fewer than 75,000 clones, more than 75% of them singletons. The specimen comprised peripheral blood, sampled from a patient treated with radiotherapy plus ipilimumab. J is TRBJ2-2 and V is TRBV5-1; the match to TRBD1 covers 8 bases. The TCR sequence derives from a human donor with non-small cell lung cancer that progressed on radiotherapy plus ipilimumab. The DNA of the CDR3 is TGCGCCAGCAGCTTTGGACAGGGGAACACCGGGGAGCTGTTTTTT. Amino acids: CASSFGQGNTGELFF.